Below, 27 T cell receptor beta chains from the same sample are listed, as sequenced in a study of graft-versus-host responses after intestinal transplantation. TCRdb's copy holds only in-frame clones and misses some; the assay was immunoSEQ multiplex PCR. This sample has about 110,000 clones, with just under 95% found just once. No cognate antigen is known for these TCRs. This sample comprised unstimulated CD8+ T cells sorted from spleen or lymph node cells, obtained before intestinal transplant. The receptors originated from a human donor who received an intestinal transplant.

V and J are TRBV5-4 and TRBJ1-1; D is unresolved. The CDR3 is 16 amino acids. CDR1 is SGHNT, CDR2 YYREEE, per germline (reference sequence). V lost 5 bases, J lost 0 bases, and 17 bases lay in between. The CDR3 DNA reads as TGTGCCAGCAGAGGCCCAACCAAGGGAATGAACACTGAAGCTTTCTTT. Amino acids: CASRGPTKGMNTEAFF.

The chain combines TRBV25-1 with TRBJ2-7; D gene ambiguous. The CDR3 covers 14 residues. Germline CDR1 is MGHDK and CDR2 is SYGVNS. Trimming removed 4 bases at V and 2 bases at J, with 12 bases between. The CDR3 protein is CASSGIGNTYEQYF. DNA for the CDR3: TGTGCCAGCAGTGGCATTGGGAACACCTACGAGCAGTACTTC.

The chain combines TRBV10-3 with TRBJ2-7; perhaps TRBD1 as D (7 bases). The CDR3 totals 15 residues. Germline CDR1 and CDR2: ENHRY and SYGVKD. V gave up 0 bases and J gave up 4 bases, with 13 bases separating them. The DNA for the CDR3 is TGTGCCATCAGTGAGTCAGGAGGGGGCGGGTACGAGCAGTACTTC. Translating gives CAISESGGGGYEQYF.

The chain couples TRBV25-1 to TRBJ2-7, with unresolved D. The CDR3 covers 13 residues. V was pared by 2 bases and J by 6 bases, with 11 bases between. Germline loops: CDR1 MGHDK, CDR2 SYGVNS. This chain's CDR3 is CASSERALPEQYF. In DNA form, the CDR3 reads TGTGCCAGCAGTGAAAGGGCCTTGCCCGAGCAGTACTTC.

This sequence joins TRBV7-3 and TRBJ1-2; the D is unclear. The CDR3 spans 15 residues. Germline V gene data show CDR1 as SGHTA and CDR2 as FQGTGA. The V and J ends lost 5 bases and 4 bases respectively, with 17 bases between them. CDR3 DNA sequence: TGTGCCAGCAGCCCCAGCTCGACTGACTCCTATGGCTACACCTTC. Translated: CASSPSSTDSYGYTF.

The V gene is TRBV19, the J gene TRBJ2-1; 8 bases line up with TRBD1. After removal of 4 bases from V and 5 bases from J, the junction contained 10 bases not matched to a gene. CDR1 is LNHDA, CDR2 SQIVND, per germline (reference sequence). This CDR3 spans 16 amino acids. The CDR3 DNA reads TGTGCCAGTAGTACCGCGACAGGGGTTGGGGACAATGAGCAGTTCTTC. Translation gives CASSTATGVGDNEQFF.

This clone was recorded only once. The CDR3 nucleotides are TGCGCCAGCAGCTTGGGGGCCGCGAGTGGAAACACCATATATTTT. As protein: CASSLGAASGNTIYF. The chain uses TRBV5-1 and TRBJ1-3; the D is unclear. Trimming removed 0 bases from V and 3 bases from J, with 10 bases in between. The CDR3 is 15 residues long. Germline-derived CDR1 and CDR2 are SGHRS and YFSETQ.

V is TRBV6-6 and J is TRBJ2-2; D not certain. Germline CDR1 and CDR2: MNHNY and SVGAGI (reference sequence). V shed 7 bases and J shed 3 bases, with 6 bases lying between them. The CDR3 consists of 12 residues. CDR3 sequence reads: CASIEYTGELFF. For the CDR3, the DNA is TGTGCCAGCATTGAATACACCGGGGAGCTGTTTTTT.

The CDR3 region is CASSLGGTGGLYEQYF. The CDR3 coding sequence is TGTGCCAGCAGCTTAGGGGGGACAGGGGGCTTATACGAGCAGTACTTC. The gene calls are TRBV11-2 and TRBJ2-7, with 12 bases that match TRBD1. The junction had 5 bases not matched to a gene; V was cut back by 1 base and J by 4 bases. This CDR3 is 16 amino acids long. CDR1 and CDR2 (germline): SGHAT, FQNNGV.

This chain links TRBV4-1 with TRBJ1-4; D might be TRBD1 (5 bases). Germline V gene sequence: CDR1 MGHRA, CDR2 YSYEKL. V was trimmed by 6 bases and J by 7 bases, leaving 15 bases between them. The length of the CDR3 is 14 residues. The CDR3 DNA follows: TGCGCCAGCAGGCCGGACACTGATCGTGAAAAACTGTTTTTT. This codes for CASRPDTDREKLFF.

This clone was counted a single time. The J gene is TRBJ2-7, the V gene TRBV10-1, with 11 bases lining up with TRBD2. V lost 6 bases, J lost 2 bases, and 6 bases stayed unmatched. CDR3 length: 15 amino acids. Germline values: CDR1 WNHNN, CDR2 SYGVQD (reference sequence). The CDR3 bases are TGCGCCAGCAGGCCCGGGACTAGCGGTGCCTACGAGCAGTACTTC. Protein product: CASRPGTSGAYEQYF.

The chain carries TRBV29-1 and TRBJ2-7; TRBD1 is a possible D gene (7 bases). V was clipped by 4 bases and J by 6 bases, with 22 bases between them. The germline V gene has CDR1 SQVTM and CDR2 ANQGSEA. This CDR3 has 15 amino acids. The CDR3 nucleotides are TGCAGCGTTGTAGGGGGCGGAGGGGGACCGCTCGAGCAGTACTTC. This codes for CSVVGGGGGPLEQYF.

CDR3 loop: CASGLEFGEQYF. DNA of the CDR3: TGTGCTAGTGGTTTGGAGTTCGGCGAGCAGTACTTC. This chain joins TRBV12-5 and TRBJ2-7; the D is unclear. Deletions cut 1 base from V and 6 bases from J, with 7 bases between. The CDR3 consists of 12 residues. Germline V CDR1 and CDR2: LGHNT, FRNRAP. Filled out from reference TRBV12-5 and TRBJ2-7, the complete variable domain reads DARVTQTPRHKVTEMGQEVTMRCQPILGHNTVFWYRQTMMQGLELLAYFRNRAPLDDSGMPKDRFSAEMPDATLATLKIQPSEPRDSAVYFCASGLEFGEQYFGPGTRLTVT.

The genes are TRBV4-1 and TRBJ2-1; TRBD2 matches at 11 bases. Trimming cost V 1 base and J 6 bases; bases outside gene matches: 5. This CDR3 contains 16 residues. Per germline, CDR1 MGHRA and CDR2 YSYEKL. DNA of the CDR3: TGCGCCAGCAGCCAAGGGCCGGGACTAGCGGCCAATGAGCAGTTCTTC. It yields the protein CASSQGPGLAANEQFF.

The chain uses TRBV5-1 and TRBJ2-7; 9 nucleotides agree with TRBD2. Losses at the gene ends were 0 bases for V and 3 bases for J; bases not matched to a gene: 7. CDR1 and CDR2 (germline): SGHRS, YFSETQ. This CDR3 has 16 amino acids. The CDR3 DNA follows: TGCGCCAGCAGCTTGGGGGTAGCGGGAGTATTCTACGAGCAGTACTTC. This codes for CASSLGVAGVFYEQYF.

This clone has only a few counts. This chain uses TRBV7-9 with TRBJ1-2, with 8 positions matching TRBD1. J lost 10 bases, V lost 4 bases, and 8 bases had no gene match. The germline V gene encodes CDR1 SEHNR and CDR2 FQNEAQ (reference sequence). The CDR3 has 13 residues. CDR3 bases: TGTGCCAGCAGCTCAGGGGGCCCCGAGGCCTACACCTTC. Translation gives CASSSGGPEAYTF.

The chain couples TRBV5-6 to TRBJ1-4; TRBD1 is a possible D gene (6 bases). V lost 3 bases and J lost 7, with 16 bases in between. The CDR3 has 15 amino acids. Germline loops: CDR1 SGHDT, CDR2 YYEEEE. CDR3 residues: CASSSLNSRGEKLFF. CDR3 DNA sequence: TGTGCCAGCAGCTCCCTAAACTCCAGGGGTGAAAAACTGTTTTTT.

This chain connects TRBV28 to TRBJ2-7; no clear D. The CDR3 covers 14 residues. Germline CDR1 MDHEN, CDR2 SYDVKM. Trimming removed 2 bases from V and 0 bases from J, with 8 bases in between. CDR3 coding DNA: TGTGCCAGCAGTTTAGACGGAACCTCCTACGAGCAGTACTTC. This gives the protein CASSLDGTSYEQYF.

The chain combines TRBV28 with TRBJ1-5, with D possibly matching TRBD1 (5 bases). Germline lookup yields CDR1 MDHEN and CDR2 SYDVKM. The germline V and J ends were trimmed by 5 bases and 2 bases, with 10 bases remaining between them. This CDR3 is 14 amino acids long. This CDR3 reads CASSRVGGNQPQHF. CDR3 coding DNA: TGTGCCAGCAGTCGGGTGGGGGGCAATCAGCCCCAGCATTTT.

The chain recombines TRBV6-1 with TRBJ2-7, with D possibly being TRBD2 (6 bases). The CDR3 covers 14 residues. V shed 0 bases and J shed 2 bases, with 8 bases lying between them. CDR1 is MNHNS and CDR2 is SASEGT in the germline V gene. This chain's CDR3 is CASSEAWGAYEQYF. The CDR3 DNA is TGTGCCAGCAGTGAAGCGTGGGGGGCCTACGAGCAGTACTTC.

CDR3 nucleotide sequence: TGTGCCAGCAGTGAAGGACACGGGGCGAACATTCAGTACTTC. It codes for CASSEGHGANIQYF. The genes are TRBV2 and TRBJ2-4; D could derive from TRBD1 or TRBD2 (5 bases each). V lost 1 base and J 7 bases, leaving 11 bases between the germline ends. Germline V gene lookup returns CDR1 SNHLY and CDR2 FYNNEI. The CDR3 totals 14 residues.

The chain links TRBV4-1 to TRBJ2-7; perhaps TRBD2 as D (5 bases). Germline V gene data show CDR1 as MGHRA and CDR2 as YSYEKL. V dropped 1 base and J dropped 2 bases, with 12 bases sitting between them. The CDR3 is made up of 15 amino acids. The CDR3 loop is CASSQAISSAYEQYF. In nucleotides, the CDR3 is TGCGCCAGCAGCCAAGCTATTAGTAGCGCCTACGAGCAGTACTTC.

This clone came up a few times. For the CDR3, the DNA is TGCGCCAGCAGCCAAGGATTGAGCCCAACTAATGAAAAACTGTTTTTT. It is translated as CASSQGLSPTNEKLFF. The chain has TRBV4-1 and TRBJ1-4, with D unresolved. V was trimmed by 1 base and J by 0 bases, leaving 9 bases between them. Germline V gene sequence: CDR1 MGHRA, CDR2 YSYEKL. CDR3 length: 16 residues.

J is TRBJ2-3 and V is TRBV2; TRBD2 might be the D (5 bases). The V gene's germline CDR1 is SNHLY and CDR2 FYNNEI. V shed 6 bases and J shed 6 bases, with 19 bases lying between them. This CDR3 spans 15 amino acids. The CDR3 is CASRGSGQIWDTQYF. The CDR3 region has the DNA TGTGCCAGCAGAGGCAGCGGCCAGATCTGGGATACGCAGTATTTT.

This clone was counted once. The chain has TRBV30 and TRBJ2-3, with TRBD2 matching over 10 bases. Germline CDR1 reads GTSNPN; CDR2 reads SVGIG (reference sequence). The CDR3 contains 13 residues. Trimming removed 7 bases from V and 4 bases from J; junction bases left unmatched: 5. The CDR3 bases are TGTGCCTTCGGAGCGGGAGGGCCAGATACGCAGTATTTT. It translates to CAFGAGGPDTQYF. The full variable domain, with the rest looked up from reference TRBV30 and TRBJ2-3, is SQTIHQWPATLVQPVGSPLSLECTVEGTSNPNLYWYRQAAGRGLQLLFYSVGIGQISSEVPQNLSASRPQDRQFILSSKKLLLSDSGFYLCAFGAGGPDTQYFGPGTRLTVL.

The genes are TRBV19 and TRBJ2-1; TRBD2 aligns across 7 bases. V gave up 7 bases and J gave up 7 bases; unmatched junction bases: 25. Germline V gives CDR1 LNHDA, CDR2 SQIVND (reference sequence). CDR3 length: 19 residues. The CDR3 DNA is TGTGCCAGTACACACCCGTTCTATGCGGCGGGAGCCCCCTCGAATGAGCAGTTCTTC. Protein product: CASTHPFYAAGAPSNEQFF.

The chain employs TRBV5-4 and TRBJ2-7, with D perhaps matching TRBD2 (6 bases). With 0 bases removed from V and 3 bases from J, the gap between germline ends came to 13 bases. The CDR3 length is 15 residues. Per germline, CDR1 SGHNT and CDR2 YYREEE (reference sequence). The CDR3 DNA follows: TGTGCCAGCAGCTTGGATCCGGGAGTGGGCTACGAGCAGTACTTC. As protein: CASSLDPGVGYEQYF.